Listed below are T cell receptor beta chains from one sample, sequenced in a study of blood T cells in healthy people across ages. TCRdb called the 5' RACE reads again in MiXCR, with one record for every CDR3 protein. In the table there are hundreds of thousands of distinct CDR3 sequences, just under 25% of which are singletons. The sample was also reused in another study, on T cells of mothers and their children.

The sample comprised blood. These receptors were taken from a boy aged 5-17 years in good health. The CDR3 runs from the conserved cysteine through the conserved F or W. The D gene is left open where the match is weak. Some rows have no size entry. The others give once, few or many, or a class for an expanded clone.

. | TRBJ2-5 | . | TRBV14 | CASSQQVRETQYF | TGTGCCAGCAGCCAACAGGTGCGGGAGACCCAGTACTTC
few | TRBJ1-3 | . | TRBV9 | CASSPRGPSSGNTIYF | TGTGCCAGCAGCCCCAGGGGACCGAGCTCTGGAAACACCATATATTTT
few | TRBJ2-3 | TRBD2 | TRBV3-1 | CASSQRTPTSGRGTQYF | TGTGCCAGCAGCCAGAGGACCCCGACTAGCGGGAGGGGCACGCAGTATTTT
. | TRBJ2-3 | . | TRBV28 | CASTQPAADTQYF | TGTGCCTCAACCCAACCGGCGGCAGATACGCAGTATTTT
few | TRBJ2-1 | TRBD2 | TRBV20-1 | CSARSGSTYNEQFF | TGCAGTGCACGGAGCGGGAGCACCTACAATGAGCAGTTCTTC
few | TRBJ1-2 | . | TRBV29-1 | CSVFPFGEAGFNGYTF | TGCAGCGTTTTTCCCTTTGGGGAGGCAGGTTTCAATGGCTACACCTTC
few | TRBJ2-5 | . | TRBV5-1 | CASREEDSQETQYF | TGCGCCAGCCGAGAGGAAGACAGCCAAGAGACCCAGTACTTC
. | TRBJ1-3 | . | TRBV18 | CASSPTRDPGNTIYF | TGTGCCAGCTCACCAACTAGGGACCCTGGAAACACCATATATTTT
. | TRBJ1-2 | . | TRBV20-1 | CSARDWGGSYGYTF | TGCAGTGCTAGAGACTGGGGAGGGTCCTATGGCTACACCTTC
few | TRBJ1-4 | TRBD1 | TRBV29-1 | CNVSLGTGINEKLFF | TGCAACGTTTCCCTCGGGACAGGGATTAATGAAAAACTGTTTTTT
. | TRBJ2-7 | . | TRBV24-1 | CATSDPFSYEQYF | TGTGCCACCAGTGATCCCTTCTCCTACGAGCAGTACTTC
few | TRBJ1-2 | . | TRBV6-2/TRBV6-3 | CASSYPPEDYGYTF | TGTGCCAGCAGTTACCCGCCAGAAGACTATGGCTACACCTTC
. | TRBJ2-6 | TRBD1 | TRBV7-2 | CASSRGQNPSSGANVLTF | TGTGCCAGCAGCCGGGGACAGAATCCTAGCTCTGGGGCCAACGTCCTGACTTTC
. | TRBJ2-2 | . | TRBV6-1 | CASSALGDTGELFF | TGTGCCAGCAGTGCTTTGGGAGACACCGGGGAGCTGTTTTTT
. | TRBJ2-2 | TRBD2 | TRBV9 | CASSGGLAIDTGELFF | TGTGCCAGCAGCGGAGGACTAGCAATTGACACCGGGGAGCTGTTTTTT
. | TRBJ2-1 | TRBD2 | TRBV12-3/TRBV12-4 | CASTQFGTINEQFF | TGTGCCAGCACCCAGTTTGGGACTATCAATGAGCAGTTCTTC
. | TRBJ1-6 | . | TRBV12-3/TRBV12-4 | CASSDGGSPLHF | TGTGCCAGCAGTGACGGGGGGTCACCCCTCCACTTT
. | TRBJ2-3 | . | TRBV20-1 | CSARHGVASTDTQYF | TGCAGTGCTAGACACGGGGTAGCGAGCACAGATACGCAGTATTTT
. | TRBJ2-7 | . | TRBV4-1 | CASSQDRAVIYYEQYF | TGCGCCAGCAGCCAAGATCGTGCCGTCATCTACTACGAGCAGTACTTC
few | TRBJ2-5 | . | TRBV7-9 | CASSHPLSETQYF | TGTGCCAGCAGCCACCCCCTCTCAGAGACCCAGTACTTC
. | TRBJ2-7 | . | TRBV27 | CASSFARVGYEQYF | TGTGCCAGCAGTTTTGCCAGGGTAGGCTACGAGCAGTACTTC
. | TRBJ2-5 | . | TRBV6-5 | CASSYSARQETQYF | TGTGCCAGCAGTTACTCAGCGCGCCAAGAGACCCAGTACTTC
few | TRBJ2-1 | TRBD2 | TRBV5-4 | CADGTSDNNEQFF | TGTGCCGACGGGACTAGCGACAACAATGAGCAGTTCTTC
few | TRBJ2-7 | . | TRBV7-9 | CASSPKGEPTYEQYF | TGTGCCAGCAGCCCAAAGGGGGAGCCAACCTACGAGCAGTACTTC
. | TRBJ2-1 | TRBD2 | TRBV9 | CASSVAPAGVSYNEQFF | TGTGCCAGCAGCGTGGCACCAGCGGGAGTATCCTACAATGAGCAGTTCTTC
few | TRBJ2-6 | . | TRBV7-2 | CASSQLISGANVLTF | TGTGCCAGCAGCCAGCTCATCTCTGGGGCCAACGTCCTGACTTTC
. | TRBJ2-1 | TRBD1 | TRBV6-5 | CASSSPGQGAWEQFF | TGTGCCAGCAGTTCACCGGGACAGGGGGCATGGGAGCAGTTCTTC
. | TRBJ2-1 | TRBD2 | TRBV29-1 | CSVEGLAGVIEQSF | TGCAGCGTTGAGGGACTAGCGGGAGTAATTGAGCAGTCCTTC
few | TRBJ1-1 | TRBD1 | TRBV5-1 | CASSPSTGPGNTEAFF | TGCGCCAGCAGCCCCTCGACAGGGCCTGGGAACACTGAAGCTTTCTTT
. | TRBJ2-3 | TRBD2 | TRBV7-8 | CASSDPGLVPPVPLF | TGTGCCAGCAGCGACCCGGGACTAGTCCCTCCGGTCCCACTTTTT
. | TRBJ2-2 | . | TRBV28 | CASSLFSRAGELFF | TGTGCCAGCAGTCTATTTAGCCGGGCCGGGGAGCTGTTTTTT
. | TRBJ2-3 | TRBD2 | TRBV7-2 | CASSRPWLAGSSTDTQYF | TGTGCCAGCAGCCGCCCCTGGCTAGCGGGGTCTAGCACAGATACGCAGTATTTT
few | TRBJ2-7 | . | TRBV7-6 | CASSSLGSEQYF | TGTGCCAGCAGCAGCCTGGGGAGCGAGCAGTACTTC
once | TRBJ2-5 | TRBD2 | TRBV15 | CATSLMSWEGLEETQYF | TGTGCCACCAGTCTTATGTCTTGGGAGGGGCTGGAAGAGACCCAGTACTTC
. | TRBJ2-2 | TRBD1 | TRBV4-1 | CASSRDRVIDSGELFF | TGCGCCAGCAGCCGGGACAGGGTAATTGACAGCGGGGAGCTGTTTTTT
. | TRBJ2-1 | . | TRBV20-1 | CSASTDLMSSYNEQFF | TGCAGTGCTAGTACCGACTTAATGAGCTCCTACAATGAGCAGTTCTTC
few | TRBJ1-1 | . | TRBV7-9 | CASSSGRENTEAFF | TGTGCCAGCAGCTCCGGACGGGAGAACACTGAAGCTTTCTTT
few | TRBJ2-5 | . | TRBV5-1 | CASSLPPEPIEETQYF | TGCGCCAGCAGCTTGCCCCCGGAGCCGATAGAAGAGACCCAGTACTTC
. | TRBJ1-4 | TRBD1 | TRBV19 | CASSIDLGDRGSEKLFF | TGTGCCAGTAGTATAGATCTCGGAGACAGGGGGTCGGAAAAACTGTTTTTT
. | TRBJ2-7 | TRBD1 | TRBV27 | CASSLSGTGSSYEQYF | TGTGCCAGCAGTTTATCGGGGACAGGGAGCTCCTACGAGCAGTACTTC
. | TRBJ2-3 | . | TRBV20-1 | CSASPLNNYTDAQYF | TGCAGTGCTAGCCCCCTCAACAATTACACAGATGCGCAGTATTTT
. | TRBJ1-5 | . | TRBV6-2/TRBV6-3 | CASSYRAGYNQPQHF | TGTGCCAGCAGTTACCGTGCGGGTTACAATCAGCCCCAGCATTTT